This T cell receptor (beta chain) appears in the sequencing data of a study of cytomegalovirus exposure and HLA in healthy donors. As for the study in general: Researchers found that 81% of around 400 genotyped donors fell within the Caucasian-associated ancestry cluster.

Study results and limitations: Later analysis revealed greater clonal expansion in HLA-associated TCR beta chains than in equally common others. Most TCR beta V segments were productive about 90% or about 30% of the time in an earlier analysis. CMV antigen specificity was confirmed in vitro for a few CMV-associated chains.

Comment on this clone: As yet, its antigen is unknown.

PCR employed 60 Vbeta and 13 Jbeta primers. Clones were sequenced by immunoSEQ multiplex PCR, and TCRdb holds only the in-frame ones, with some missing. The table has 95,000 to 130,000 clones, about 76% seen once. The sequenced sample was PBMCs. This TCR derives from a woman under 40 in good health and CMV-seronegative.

The CDR3 sequence: CASRQASSYEQYF. The CDR3 region has the DNA TGCGCCAGCAGACAGGCGAGCTCCTACGAGCAGTACTTC. The chain employs TRBV5-1 and TRBJ2-7; possibly TRBD1 for D (5 bases). The CDR3 runs to 13 residues. Germline V CDR1 and CDR2: SGHRS, YFSETQ. Trimming left V 5 bases short and J 0 bases short, with 9 bases between.